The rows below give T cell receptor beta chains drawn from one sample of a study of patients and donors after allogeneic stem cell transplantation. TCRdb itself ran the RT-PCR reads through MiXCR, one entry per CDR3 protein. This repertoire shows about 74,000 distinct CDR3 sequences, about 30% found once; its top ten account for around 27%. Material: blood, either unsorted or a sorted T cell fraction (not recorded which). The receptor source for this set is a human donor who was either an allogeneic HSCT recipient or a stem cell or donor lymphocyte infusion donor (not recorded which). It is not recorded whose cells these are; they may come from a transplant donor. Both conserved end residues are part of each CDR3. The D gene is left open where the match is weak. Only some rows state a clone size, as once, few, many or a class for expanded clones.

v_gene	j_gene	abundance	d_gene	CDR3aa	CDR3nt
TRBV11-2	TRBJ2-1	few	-	CASSFSGDEQFF	TGTGCCAGCAGCTTTTCGGGCGATGAGCAGTTCTTC
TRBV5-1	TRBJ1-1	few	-	CASSLGVPNTEAFF	TGCGCCAGCAGCTTGGGGGTTCCGAACACTGAAGCTTTCTTT
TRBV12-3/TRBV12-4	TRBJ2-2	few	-	CASRTAANTGELFF	TGTGCCAGCAGGACGGCCGCGAACACCGGGGAGCTGTTTTTT
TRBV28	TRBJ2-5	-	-	CASMTAGETQYF	TGTGCCAGTATGACTGCTGGGGAGACCCAGTACTTC
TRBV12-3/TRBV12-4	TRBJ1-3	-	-	CASSLGGASGNTIYF	TGTGCCAGCAGTTTGGGCGGGGCCTCTGGAAACACCATATATTTT
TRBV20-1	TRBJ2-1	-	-	CSASPRVAQADEQFF	TGCAGTGCTAGCCCCAGGGTTGCGCAGGCGGATGAGCAGTTCTTC
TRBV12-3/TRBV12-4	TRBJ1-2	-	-	CASSRGGNYGYTF	TGTGCCAGCAGTCGCGGGGGGAACTATGGCTACACCTTC
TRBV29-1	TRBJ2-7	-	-	CSVAAGITYEQYF	TGCAGCGTTGCGGCCGGGATCACCTACGAGCAGTACTTC
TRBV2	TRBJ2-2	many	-	CASSEENVDGGELFF	TGTGCCAGCAGTGAAGAAAATGTTGACGGCGGGGAGCTGTTTTTT
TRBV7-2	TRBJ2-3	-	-	CASSTVTWNTQYF	TGTGCCAGCAGCACTGTTACCTGGAATACGCAGTATTTT
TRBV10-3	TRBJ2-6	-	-	CAISEDGTGANVLTF	TGTGCCATCAGTGAGGACGGTACCGGGGCCAACGTCCTGACTTTC
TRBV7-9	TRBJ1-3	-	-	CASSLEGLISGNTIYF	TGTGCCAGCAGCTTAGAGGGTCTTATCTCTGGAAACACCATATATTTT
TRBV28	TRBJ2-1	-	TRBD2	CASSLRGTSGFSSYNEQFF	TGTGCCAGCAGTCTTAGGGGGACTAGCGGGTTTAGCTCCTACAATGAGCAGTTCTTC
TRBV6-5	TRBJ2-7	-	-	CASSYGPHREQYF	TGTGCCAGCAGTTATGGGCCGCATCGCGAGCAGTACTTC
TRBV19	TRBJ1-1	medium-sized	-	CASGRVNTEAFF	TGTGCCAGTGGAAGGGTGAACACTGAAGCTTTCTTT
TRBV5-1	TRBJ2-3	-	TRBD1	CASSLTGASTDTQYF	TGCGCCAGCAGCTTGACAGGGGCGAGCACAGATACGCAGTATTTT
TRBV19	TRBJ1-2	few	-	CASSIEGRGYTF	TGTGCCAGTAGTATTGAAGGTCGCGGCTACACCTTC
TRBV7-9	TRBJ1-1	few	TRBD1	CASSLARTGLTEAFF	TGTGCCAGCAGCTTAGCTAGGACAGGGCTCACTGAAGCTTTCTTT
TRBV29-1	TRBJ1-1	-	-	CSAAGVMNTEAFF	TGCAGCGCTGCAGGAGTCATGAACACTGAAGCTTTCTTT
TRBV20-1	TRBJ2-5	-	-	CSATGVPFQETQYF	TGCAGTGCTACGGGGGTCCCATTCCAAGAGACCCAGTACTTC
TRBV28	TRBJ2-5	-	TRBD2	CASSRTSGRRETQYF	TGTGCCAGCAGCCGGACTAGCGGGAGGCGCGAGACCCAGTACTTC
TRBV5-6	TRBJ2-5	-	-	CASSGGTDQETQYF	TGTGCCAGCAGCGGCGGGACAGATCAAGAGACCCAGTACTTC
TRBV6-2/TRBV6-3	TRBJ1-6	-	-	CASSPSSRNSPLHF	TGTGCCAGCAGCCCTTCCTCGCGGAATTCACCCCTCCACTTT
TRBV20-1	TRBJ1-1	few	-	CSARDGRDLEAFF	TGCAGTGCTAGAGATGGGAGGGACCTTGAAGCTTTCTTT
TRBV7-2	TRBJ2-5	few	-	CASSLDREGTQYF	TGTGCCAGCAGTTTGGACAGGGAGGGGACCCAGTACTTC
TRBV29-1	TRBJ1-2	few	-	CSVEVPIQNYGYTF	TGCAGCGTTGAAGTCCCAATACAGAACTATGGCTACACCTTC
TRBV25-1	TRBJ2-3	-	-	CASSGLQGPTDTQYF	TGTGCCAGCAGTGGCCTACAGGGACCCACAGATACGCAGTATTTT
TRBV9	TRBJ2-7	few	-	CASSDQSEQYF	TGTGCCAGCAGCGACCAAAGCGAGCAGTACTTC
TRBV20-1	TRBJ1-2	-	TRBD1	CSARDRFYGYTF	TGCAGTGCTCGGGACAGATTCTATGGCTACACCTTC
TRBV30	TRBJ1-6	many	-	CAWSSGSESPLHF	TGTGCCTGGAGTTCAGGGTCGGAGTCACCCCTCCACTTT
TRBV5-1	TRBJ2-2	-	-	CASSFLGATGELFF	TGCGCCAGCAGCTTCCTAGGGGCGACCGGGGAGCTGTTTTTT
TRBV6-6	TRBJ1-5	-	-	CASSYSRLVAQPQHF	TGTGCCAGCAGTTACTCTCGGTTAGTTGCTCAGCCCCAGCATTTT
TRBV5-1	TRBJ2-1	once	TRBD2	CASSLLAGGNEQFF	TGCGCCAGCAGCTTGCTAGCGGGGGGGAATGAGCAGTTCTTC
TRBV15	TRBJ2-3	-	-	CATSREGAWDTDTQYF	TGTGCCACCAGCAGGGAGGGGGCGTGGGACACAGATACGCAGTATTTT
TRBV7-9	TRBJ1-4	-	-	CASSLVPGRDEKLFF	TGTGCCAGCAGCTTAGTTCCAGGGCGGGATGAAAAACTGTTTTTT
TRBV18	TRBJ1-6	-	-	CASSWSVGNSPLHF	TGTGCCAGCTCATGGAGTGTGGGTAATTCACCCCTCCACTTT
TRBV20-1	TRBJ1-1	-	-	CSAREGNIRGPNTEAFF	TGCAGTGCTAGAGAGGGAAACATCAGGGGCCCCAACACTGAAGCTTTCTTT
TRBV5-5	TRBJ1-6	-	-	CASSSTGSSYNSPLHF	TGTGCCAGCAGCTCAACAGGGAGCTCCTATAATTCACCCCTCCACTTT
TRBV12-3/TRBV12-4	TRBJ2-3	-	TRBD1	CASSFGLGTVYTDTQYF	TGTGCCAGCAGTTTCGGGTTGGGGACAGTATACACAGATACGCAGTATTTT
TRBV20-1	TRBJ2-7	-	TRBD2	CSASPGLASYEQYF	TGCAGTGCTTCCCCGGGACTAGCCTCCTACGAGCAGTACTTC
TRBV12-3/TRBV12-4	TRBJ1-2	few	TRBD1	CASSPQGVGYTF	TGTGCCAGCAGTCCTCAGGGGGTTGGCTACACCTTC
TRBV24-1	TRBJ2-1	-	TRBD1	CATSGTGAYNEQFF	TGTGCCACCAGTGGGACAGGGGCGTACAATGAGCAGTTCTTC
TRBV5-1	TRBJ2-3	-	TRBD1	CASSSTTGGTDTQYF	TGCGCCAGCAGCTCGACGACAGGGGGCACAGATACGCAGTATTTT
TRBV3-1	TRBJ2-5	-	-	CASSQGSRQQETQYF	TGTGCCAGCAGCCAAGGTAGCCGGCAGCAAGAGACCCAGTACTTC
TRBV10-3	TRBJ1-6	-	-	CAISRGIQDNSPLHF	TGTGCCATCAGTCGAGGGATACAAGACAATTCACCCCTCCACTTT
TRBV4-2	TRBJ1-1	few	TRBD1	CASSQEEARGHRTEAFF	TGTGCCAGCAGCCAAGAGGAGGCCAGGGGGCATCGGACTGAAGCTTTCTTT
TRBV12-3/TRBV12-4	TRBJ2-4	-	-	CASYHGGKNIQYF	TGTGCCAGCTACCACGGGGGCAAAAACATTCAGTACTTC
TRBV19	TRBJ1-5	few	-	CASSKGGHYQPQHF	TGTGCCAGTAGTAAGGGGGGTCATTATCAGCCCCAGCATTTT
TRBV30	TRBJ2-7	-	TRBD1	CAWSARGQNYEQYF	TGTGCCTGGAGTGCTCGGGGACAGAACTACGAGCAGTACTTC
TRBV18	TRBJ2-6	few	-	CAGRNSGANVLTF	TGTGCCGGGAGAAATTCTGGGGCCAACGTCCTGACTTTC
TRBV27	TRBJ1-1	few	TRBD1	CASRDFPWDRDTEAFF	TGTGCCAGCAGAGACTTTCCTTGGGACAGGGACACTGAAGCTTTCTTT
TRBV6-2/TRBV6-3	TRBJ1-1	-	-	CASKTEGPGAFF	TGTGCCAGCAAAACCGAGGGCCCTGGGGCTTTCTTT
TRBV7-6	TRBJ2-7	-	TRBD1	CASSPGTGGAYEQYF	TGTGCCAGCAGCCCTGGGACAGGGGGTGCCTACGAGCAGTACTTC
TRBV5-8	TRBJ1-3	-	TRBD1	CASSWDRFSGNTIYF	TGTGCCAGCAGCTGGGACAGGTTCTCTGGAAACACCATATATTTT
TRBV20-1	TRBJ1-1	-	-	CSAPTGAKMNTEAFF	TGCAGTGCCCCGACGGGGGCCAAGATGAACACTGAAGCTTTCTTT